Following are 7 T cell receptor beta chains from one sample sequenced in a study of beta chain features in type 1 diabetes. The sequenced template was cDNA made from the entire isolated RNA. This table comes from immunoSEQ multiplex PCR, and its TCRdb copy is limited to in-frame clones, with some not included. Among fewer than 900,000 clones listed, 15% to 20% were seen once. Sample: naive CD4+ T cells from blood. The receptors were sampled from a woman aged 18-29 years in good health.

This clone appeared a single time. The gene calls are TRBV5-1 and TRBJ2-1, with 9 bases identical to TRBD2. The ends lost 7 bases at V and 5 bases at J; junction bases unmatched: 10. The CDR3 is 15 amino acids. Germline loops: CDR1 SGHRS, CDR2 YFSETQ. CDR3 residues: CASGAGTSKHNEQFF. In nucleotides, the CDR3 is TGCGCCAGCGGCGCCGGGACTAGCAAACACAATGAGCAGTTCTTC.

This clone was counted a few times. The V gene is TRBV28, the J gene TRBJ2-5; D is undetermined. Per germline, CDR1 MDHEN and CDR2 SYDVKM. The length of the CDR3 is 15 residues. With 4 bases removed from V and 0 bases from J, the gap between germline ends came to 12 bases. The CDR3 DNA sequence: TGTGCCAGCAGTTCTTCCCACAGACACCAAGAGACCCAGTACTTC. This encodes CASSSSHRHQETQYF.

This clone was counted only a few times. The same CDR3 arises from other DNA sequences in this sample as well. The chain is built from TRBV15 and TRBJ1-1; maybe TRBD1 (6 bases). Per the germline V gene, CDR1 is LNHNV and CDR2 is YYDKDF (reference sequence). Trimming shortened V by 1 base and J by 0 bases, and 12 bases separated the two germline ends. This CDR3 contains 16 residues. CDR3 region: CATSRAGARMNTEAFF. The CDR3, as DNA: TGTGCCACCAGCAGAGCAGGGGCGAGGATGAACACTGAAGCTTTCTTT.

J is TRBJ2-2 and V is TRBV18, with 8 bases matching TRBD2. This CDR3 is 16 amino acids long. V dropped 1 base and J dropped 3; count of bases not matched to a gene: 4. The germline V gene encodes CDR1 KGHSH and CDR2 LQKENI. The CDR3 DNA reads as TGTGCCAGCTCACCACAAGGGACTAGGGACACCGGGGAGCTGTTTTTT. Amino acid sequence: CASSPQGTRDTGELFF.

This clone was seen a handful of times. The V call is TRBV7-9, the J call TRBJ1-1; 7 nucleotides line up with TRBD1. The CDR3 is 16 amino acids. With 1 base clipped from V and 3 bases from J, the junction kept 8 bases outside the gene matches. CDR1 and CDR2 (germline): SEHNR, FQNEAQ (reference sequence). The DNA of the CDR3 is TGTGCCAGCAGCTTAGTGAGGGGGCGCGGGGACACTGAAGCTTTCTTT. It translates to CASSLVRGRGDTEAFF.

This clone was found a few times. The chain joins TRBV2 to TRBJ1-4; possibly TRBD1 for D (6 bases). The length of the CDR3 is 12 residues. Germline CDR1 reads SNHLY; CDR2 reads FYNNEI. The V gene lost 9 bases and the J gene lost 7 bases, with 12 bases spanning the gap. This CDR3 reads CARSKGGEKLFF. CDR3 in DNA: TGTGCCAGATCCAAGGGGGGTGAAAAACTGTTTTTT.

V is TRBV6-5 and J is TRBJ2-7; no clear D gene. V was pared by 6 bases and J by 0 bases, with 9 bases between. Germline V gene sequence: CDR1 MNHEY, CDR2 SVGAGI. The CDR3 has 13 residues. For the CDR3, the DNA is TGTGCCAGCAGAGGCGGAAGCTCCTACGAGCAGTACTTC. Translation: CASRGGSSYEQYF.